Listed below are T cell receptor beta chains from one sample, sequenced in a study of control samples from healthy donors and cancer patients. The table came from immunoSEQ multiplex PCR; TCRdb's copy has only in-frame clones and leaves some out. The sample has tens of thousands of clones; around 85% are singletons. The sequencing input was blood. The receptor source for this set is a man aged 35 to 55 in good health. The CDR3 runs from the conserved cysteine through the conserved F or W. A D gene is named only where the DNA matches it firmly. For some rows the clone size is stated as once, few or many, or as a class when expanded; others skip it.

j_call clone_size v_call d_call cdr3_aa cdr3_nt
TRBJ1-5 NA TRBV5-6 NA CASSRRSGNQPQHF TGTGCCAGCAGCCGACGGTCCGGCAATCAGCCCCAGCATTTT
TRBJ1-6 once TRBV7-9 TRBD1 CASSLRTGDNSPLHF TGTGCCAGCAGCCTTAGGACAGGGGATAATTCACCCCTCCACTTT
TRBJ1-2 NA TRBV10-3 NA CASRGSVGQEDGYTF TGTGCCAGTCGAGGAAGTGTGGGGCAGGAAGATGGCTACACCTTC
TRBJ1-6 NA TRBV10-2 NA CASRQAFRDSPLHF TGCGCCAGCCGCCAGGCGTTTAGGGATTCACCCCTCCACTTT
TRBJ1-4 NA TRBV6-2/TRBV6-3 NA CASSQTLGSAEKLFF TGTGCCAGCAGCCAAACACTGGGGAGTGCTGAAAAACTGTTTTTT
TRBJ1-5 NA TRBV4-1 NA CASSQELRQPQHF TGCGCCAGCAGCCAAGAACTCAGGCAGCCCCAGCATTTT
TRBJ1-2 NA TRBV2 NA CASSPEVANYGYTF TGTGCCAGCAGCCCAGAAGTAGCTAACTACGGCTACACCTTC
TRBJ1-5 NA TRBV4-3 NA CASSQGYSNQPQHF TGCGCCAGCAGCCAGGGGTATAGCAATCAGCCCCAGCATTTT
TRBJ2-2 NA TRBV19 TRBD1 CASGGTGNTGELFF TGTGCCAGTGGGGGGACAGGGAACACCGGGGAGCTGTTTTTT
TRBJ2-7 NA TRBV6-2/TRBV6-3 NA CASSYGGFKYEQYF TGTGCCAGCAGTTACGGGGGGTTCAAGTACGAGCAGTACTTC
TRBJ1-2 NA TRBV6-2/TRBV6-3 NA CASSPLPGALGYTF TGTGCCAGCAGCCCACTGCCGGGGGCGCTGGGCTACACCTTC
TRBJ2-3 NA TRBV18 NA CASSPGGSTDTQYF TGTGCCAGCTCACCAGGGGGTAGCACAGATACGCAGTATTTT
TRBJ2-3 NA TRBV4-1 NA CASSQPGLDTQYF TGCGCCAGCAGCCAGCCGGGACTAGATACGCAGTATTTT
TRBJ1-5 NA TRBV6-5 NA CASRQGHSNQPQHF TGTGCCAGCAGACAGGGTCATAGCAATCAGCCCCAGCATTTT
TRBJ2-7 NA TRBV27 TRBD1 CASSSPGQGYEQYF TGTGCCAGCAGTTCGCCGGGACAGGGTTACGAGCAGTACTTC
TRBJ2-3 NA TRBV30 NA CAWSIEITDTQYF TGTGCCTGGAGTATTGAGATCACAGATACGCAGTATTTT
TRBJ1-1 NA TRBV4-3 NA CASSQESHLNTEAFF TGCGCCAGCAGCCAAGAAAGTCATTTGAACACTGAAGCTTTCTTT
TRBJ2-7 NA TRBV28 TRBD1 CASSLLGGGSYEQYF TGTGCCAGCAGTTTACTAGGGGGCGGCTCCTACGAGCAGTACTTC
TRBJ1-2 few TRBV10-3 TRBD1 CAIGGTGGVSRYGYTF TGTGCCATCGGGGGGACAGGGGGCGTATCAAGGTATGGCTACACCTTC
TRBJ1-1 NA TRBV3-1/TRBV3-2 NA CASSHPRNTEAFF TGTGCCAGCAGCCATCCCAGAAACACTGAAGCTTTCTTT
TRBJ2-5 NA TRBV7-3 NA CASSLTVQETQYF TGTGCCAGCAGCTTAACAGTGCAAGAGACCCAGTACTTC
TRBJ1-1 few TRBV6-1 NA CASSEDAGMDTEAFF TGTGCCAGCAGTGAAGATGCGGGAATGGACACTGAAGCTTTCTTT
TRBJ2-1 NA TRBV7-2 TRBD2 CASSLEVTSGAAGQFF TGTGCCAGCAGCCTAGAAGTGACTAGCGGAGCGGCGGGGCAGTTCTTC
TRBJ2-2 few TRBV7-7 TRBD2 CASSPKGTSGGANTGELFF TGTGCCAGCAGCCCCAAAGGGACTAGCGGGGGGGCGAACACCGGGGAGCTGTTTTTT
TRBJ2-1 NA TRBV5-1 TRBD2 CASSLEGLALDEQFF TGCGCCAGCAGCTTGGAAGGACTAGCGTTGGATGAGCAGTTCTTC
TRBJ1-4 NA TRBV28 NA CASSSGGQPNEKLFF TGTGCCAGCAGTTCGGGTGGGCAGCCGAATGAAAAACTGTTTTTT
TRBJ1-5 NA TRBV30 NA CAWSFGNSNQPQHF TGTGCCTGGAGTTTCGGGAATAGCAATCAGCCCCAGCATTTT
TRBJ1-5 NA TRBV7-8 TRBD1 CASSSGRQGSSNQPQHF TGTGCCAGCAGCTCTGGTAGACAGGGGAGTAGCAATCAGCCCCAGCATTTT
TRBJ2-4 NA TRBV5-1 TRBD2 CASSLVELGTSGPAKNIQYF TGCGCCAGCAGCTTGGTAGAGCTTGGGACTAGCGGACCAGCCAAAAACATTCAGTACTTC
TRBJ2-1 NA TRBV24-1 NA CATSDSGRRGINKEQFF TGTGCCACCAGTGATTCCGGTCGGAGGGGGATAAACAAAGAGCAGTTCTTC
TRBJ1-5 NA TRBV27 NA CASSLWGDANSNQPQHF TGTGCCAGCAGTTTATGGGGAGACGCGAATAGCAATCAGCCCCAGCATTTT
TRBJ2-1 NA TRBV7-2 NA CASSTTMGRYNEQFF TGTGCCAGCAGTACAACAATGGGAAGGTACAATGAGCAGTTCTTC
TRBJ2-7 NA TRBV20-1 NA CSASRGYEQYF TGCAGTGCTTCGCGGGGCTACGAGCAGTACTTC
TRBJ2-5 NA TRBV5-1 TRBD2 CASSLGLADKETQYF TGCGCCAGCAGCTTAGGGCTAGCGGATAAAGAGACCCAGTACTTC
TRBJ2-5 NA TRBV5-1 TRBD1 CASSVTGKETQYF TGCGCCAGCAGCGTGACAGGGAAAGAGACCCAGTACTTC
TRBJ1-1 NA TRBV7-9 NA CASSPRRNTEAFF TGTGCCAGCAGCCCTAGAAGGAACACTGAAGCTTTCTTT
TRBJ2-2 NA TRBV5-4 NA CASSLAGSTGELFF TGTGCCAGCAGCTTGGCCGGTTCGACCGGGGAGCTGTTTTTT
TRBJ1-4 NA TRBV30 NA CAWSPQVYEKLFF TGTGCCTGGAGTCCACAGGTTTATGAAAAACTGTTTTTT
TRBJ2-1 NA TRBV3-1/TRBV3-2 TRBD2 CASSHSGVSYNEQFF TGTGCCAGCAGCCATAGCGGGGTCTCCTACAATGAGCAGTTCTTC
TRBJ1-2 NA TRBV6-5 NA CASTKGEGYTF TGTGCCAGCACCAAAGGTGAGGGCTACACCTTC
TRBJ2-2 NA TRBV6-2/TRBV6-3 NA CASSYARDAPYTGELFF TGTGCCAGCAGTTACGCCCGGGACGCACCATACACCGGGGAGCTGTTTTTT
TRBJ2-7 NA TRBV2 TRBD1 CASSSGTGESYEQYF TGTGCCAGCAGCTCCGGGACAGGGGAATCCTACGAGCAGTACTTC
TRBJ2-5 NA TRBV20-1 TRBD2 CSGLAGETQYF TGCAGTGGACTAGCGGGAGAGACCCAGTACTTC
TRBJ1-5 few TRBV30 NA CAWGRDTHSNQPQHF TGTGCCTGGGGGAGGGACACCCATAGCAATCAGCCCCAGCATTTT
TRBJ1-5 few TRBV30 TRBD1 CAWSHRGGNQPQHF TGTGCCTGGAGCCACAGGGGAGGCAATCAGCCCCAGCATTTT
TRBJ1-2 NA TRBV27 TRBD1 CASSSGTGTTYGYTF TGTGCCAGCAGTTCCGGGACAGGGACAACCTATGGCTACACCTTC
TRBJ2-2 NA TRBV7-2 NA CASSLGHRNTGELFF TGTGCCAGCAGCTTAGGGCACCGGAACACCGGGGAGCTGTTTTTT
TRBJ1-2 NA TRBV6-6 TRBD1 CASSSRTGRPHYGYTF TGTGCCAGCAGTTCCCGGACAGGGAGGCCCCATTATGGCTACACCTTC
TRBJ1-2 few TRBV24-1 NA CATSDRREGYTF TGTGCCACCAGTGATCGCAGGGAAGGCTACACCTTC
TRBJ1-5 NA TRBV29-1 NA CSVQQGGNQPQHF TGCAGCGTCCAACAGGGCGGCAATCAGCCCCAGCATTTT
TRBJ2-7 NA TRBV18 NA CASSPPGSSYEQYF TGTGCCAGCTCACCACCAGGCTCCTCCTACGAGCAGTACTTC
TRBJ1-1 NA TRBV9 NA CASSPQDSWPEAFF TGTGCCAGCAGCCCACAAGACAGTTGGCCTGAAGCTTTCTTT
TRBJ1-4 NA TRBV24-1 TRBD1 CATSGKKGDSVNEKLFF TGTGCCACCAGTGGCAAAAAAGGGGACAGCGTTAATGAAAAACTGTTTTTT